These 6 T cell receptor beta chains came from one sample sequenced in a study of tumor-infiltrating lymphocytes in primary liver carcinoma (dated by TCRdb to between 2016 and 2019). TRIzol reagent was used to extract blood RNA from unsorted whole blood, while the DNeasy Blood & Tissue kit provided the germline DNA. The data were produced on an Illumina HiSeq 2500. A constant-region primer and ProtoScript II reverse transcriptase were used to reverse-transcribe TCRbeta-specific cDNA from 500 ng total RNA. Construction of the TCRbeta libraries relied on three nested rounds of multiplex PCR, following a slightly modified ARM-PCR procedure. Each of the first two PCR rounds ran for approximately 9 cycles using multiplex TRBV1-TRBV30 forward primers together with a Cbeta reverse primer. The raw public data were reprocessed by TCRdb itself: fastp quality trimming at Q25, MiXCR clonotype calling, in-frame beta chains only. Rows merge per CDR3 protein into single entries with the most common DNA and genes. The sample data list fewer than 400,000 distinct CDR3 sequences, and approximately 65% of these were observed just once. The ten largest make up around 9.5% of the sample.

The sample comprised peripheral blood. Receptor source: a man aged 35-49 years with primary liver carcinoma and hepatitis B virus infection.

This clonotype appeared a few times. The chain joins TRBV5-1 to TRBJ2-1, with a weak D call TRBD2 (5 bases). The germline CDR1 and CDR2 sequences are SGHRS and YFSETQ. V dropped 1 base and J dropped 6 bases, with 8 bases sitting between them. CDR3 length: 13 amino acids. In nucleotides, the CDR3 is TGCGCCAGCAGCTTGTCGGGAACCAATGAGCAGTTCTTC. Protein: CASSLSGTNEQFF.

In regard to this clonotype: With a much larger clone just one base away, this may be a read error. The chain uses TRBV6-1 and TRBJ2-1, with 7 nucleotides matching TRBD2. There are 17 residues in the CDR3. The V gene end was trimmed by 0 bases and the J gene end by 1 base; junction bases not matched to a gene: 6. Germline CDR1 is MNHNS and CDR2 is SASEGT. CDR3: CASSEAPLARSYNEQFF. The DNA of the CDR3 is TGTGCCAGCAGTGAAGCTCCACTAGCGAGGTCCTACAATGAGCAGTTCTTC.

Details on this clonotype: Relative to the germline gene, one junction end is altered; a read error may explain this. This sequence joins TRBV12-3 or TRBV12-4 and TRBJ2-2, with 8 positions matching TRBD1. The CDR3 has 14 amino acids. As DNA, the CDR3 is TGTGTCAGCGGTTTCGGGACAGGTTCCGGGAAGCTGTTTTTT. Protein sequence: CVSGFGTGSGKLFF.

CDR3 nucleotides: TGTGCCTGGAGTGTAGAGGGGGCTGCCAAAAACATTCAGTACTTC. Its protein product is CAWSVEGAAKNIQYF. The chain combines TRBV30 with TRBJ2-4; 7 nucleotides align to TRBD1. The junction had 3 bases not matched to a gene; V was cut back by 0 bases and J by 1 base. Germline V gene lookup returns CDR1 GTSNPN and CDR2 SVGIG (reference sequence). The CDR3 covers 15 residues.

The chain couples TRBV7-9 to TRBJ1-1; TRBD1 might be the D (5 bases). Germline V CDR1 and CDR2: SEHNR, FQNEAQ (reference sequence). The CDR3 runs 15 residues. Trimming removed 5 bases from V and 4 bases from J, with 17 bases in between. The CDR3 DNA follows: TGTGCCAGCAGCAACCGGGGGACTCCGAGCACTGAAGCTTTCTTT. Its translation: CASSNRGTPSTEAFF.

The chain links TRBV5-1 to TRBJ1-2; 11 nucleotides agree with TRBD1. CDR1 and CDR2 (germline): SGHRS, YFSETQ. The V gene end was trimmed by 0 bases and the J gene end by 3 bases; junction bases not matched to a gene: 1. The CDR3 covers 15 residues. In DNA, the CDR3 is TGCGCCAGCAGCTTGGGGGACAGGGGGGACTATGGCTACACCTTC. It is translated as CASSLGDRGDYGYTF.